This T cell receptor (beta chain) appears in the sequencing data of a study of chemoradiotherapy in HPV16-positive cancers. Study details: A couple of HPV16-positive patients' cells yielded candidate HPV-specific clones and common motifs. The study, taken as a whole, reports: Better recurrence-free survival went with HPV-responsive T-cell expansion in HPV16-positive patients. Candidate HPV-specific clones and E7-related TCR motifs grew in tumor during treatment.

In regard to this clone: Its cognate antigen is unknown.

Libraries were prepared by immunoSEQ multiplex PCR; TCRdb keeps only in-frame clonotypes and omits some of them. The top ten clones hold more than 30% of a sample with some 5,200 clones, 78% of them seen once. The CDR3 consists of 15 residues. V was cut by 2 bases and J by 2 bases, with 12 bases left in between. CDR1 is SGHRS and CDR2 is YFSETQ in the germline V gene. The J gene is TRBJ2-3, the V gene TRBV5-1; D not resolved. This specimen was acquired from a patient who underwent chemoradiotherapy. This TCR was sampled from a human donor with HPV-associated anogenital cancer. Here the CDR3 DNA reads TGCGCCAGCAGCTTAGGGCTGCGGATCACAGATACGCAGTATTTT. Its protein product is CASSLGLRITDTQYF.